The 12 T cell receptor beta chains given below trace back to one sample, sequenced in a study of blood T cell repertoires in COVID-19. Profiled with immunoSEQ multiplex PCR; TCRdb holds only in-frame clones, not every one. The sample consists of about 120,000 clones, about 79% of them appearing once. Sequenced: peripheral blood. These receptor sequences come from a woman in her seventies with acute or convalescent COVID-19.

The CDR3 loop reads CASSQGVGKETQYF. In DNA form, the CDR3 reads TGTGCCAGCAGCCAAGGGGTAGGGAAAGAGACCCAGTACTTC. V gene TRBV5-5 combines with J gene TRBJ2-5; D possibly corresponds to TRBD1 (5 bases). Trimming pared 4 bases from V and 3 bases from J, leaving 13 bases between. This CDR3 is 14 amino acids long. Germline CDR1 is SGHKS and CDR2 is YYEKEE (reference sequence).

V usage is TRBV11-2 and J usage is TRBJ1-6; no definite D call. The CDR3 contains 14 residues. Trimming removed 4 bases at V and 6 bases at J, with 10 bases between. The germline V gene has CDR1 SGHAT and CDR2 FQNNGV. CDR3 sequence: CASSSRGINSPLHF. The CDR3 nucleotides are TGTGCCAGCAGCTCCCGGGGTATTAATTCACCCCTCCACTTT. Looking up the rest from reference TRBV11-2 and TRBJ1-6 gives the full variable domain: EAGVAQSPRYKIIEKRQSVAFWCNPISGHATLYWYQQILGQGPKLLIQFQNNGVVDDSQLPKDRFSAERLKGVDSTLKIQPAKLEDSAVYLCASSSRGINSPLHFGNGTRLTVT.

The CDR3 region is CASMGPAGMNTEAFF. CDR3 coding DNA: TGTGCCAGCATGGGGCCGGCCGGAATGAACACTGAAGCTTTCTTT. This sequence joins TRBV25-1 and TRBJ1-1; D is possibly TRBD1 (5 bases). The V and J ends lost 7 bases and 0 bases respectively, with 15 bases between them. The CDR3 spans 15 residues. Per germline, CDR1 MGHDK and CDR2 SYGVNS. The full variable domain, completed using reference TRBV25-1 and TRBJ1-1, is EADIYQTPRYLVIGTGKKITLECSQTMGHDKMYWYQQDPGMELHLIHYSYGVNSTEKGDLSSESTVSRIRTEHFPLTLESARPSHTSQYLCASMGPAGMNTEAFFGQGTRLTVV.

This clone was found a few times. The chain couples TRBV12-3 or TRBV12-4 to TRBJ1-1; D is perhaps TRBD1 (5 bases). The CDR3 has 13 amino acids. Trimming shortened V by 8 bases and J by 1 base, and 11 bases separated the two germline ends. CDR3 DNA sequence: TGTGCCAGCTTTAGGACATCGAACACTGAAGCTTTCTTT. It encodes CASFRTSNTEAFF.

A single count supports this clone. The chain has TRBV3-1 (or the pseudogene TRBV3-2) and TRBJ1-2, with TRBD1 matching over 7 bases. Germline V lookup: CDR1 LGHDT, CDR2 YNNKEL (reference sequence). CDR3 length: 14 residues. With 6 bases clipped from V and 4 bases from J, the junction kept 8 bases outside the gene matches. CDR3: CASRVTGVAYGYTF. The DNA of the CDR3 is TGTGCCAGCAGGGTTACAGGGGTGGCCTATGGCTACACCTTC.

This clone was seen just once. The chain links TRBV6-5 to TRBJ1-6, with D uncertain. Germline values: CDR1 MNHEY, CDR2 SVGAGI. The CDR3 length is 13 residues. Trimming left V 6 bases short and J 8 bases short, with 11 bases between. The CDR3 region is CASRRLTDSPLHF. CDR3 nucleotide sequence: TGTGCCAGCAGACGCCTCACAGATTCACCCCTCCACTTT.

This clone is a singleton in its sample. CDR3 sequence: CATTRDRSVDEQFF. CDR3 nucleotides: TGTGCCACCACCCGGGATAGATCGGTTGATGAGCAGTTCTTC. The rearrangement joins TRBV15 to TRBJ2-1, with a weak D call TRBD2 (5 bases). This CDR3 region has 14 residues. Trimming removed 7 bases at V and 8 bases at J, with 18 bases between. Germline lookup yields CDR1 LNHNV and CDR2 YYDKDF (reference sequence).

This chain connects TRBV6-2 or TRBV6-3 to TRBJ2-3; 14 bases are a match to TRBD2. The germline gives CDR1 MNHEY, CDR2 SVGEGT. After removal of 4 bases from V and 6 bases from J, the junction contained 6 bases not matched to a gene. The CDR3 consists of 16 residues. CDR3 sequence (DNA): TGTGCCAGCAGTTGGGGACTAGCGGGGGTAACCGATACGCAGTATTTT. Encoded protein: CASSWGLAGVTDTQYF.

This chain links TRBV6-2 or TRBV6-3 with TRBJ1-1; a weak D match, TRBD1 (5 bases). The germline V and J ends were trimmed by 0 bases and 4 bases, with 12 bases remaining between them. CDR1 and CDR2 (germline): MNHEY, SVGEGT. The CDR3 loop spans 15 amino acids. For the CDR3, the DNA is TGTGCCAGCAGTTACTCAAAGGGGATGAGCACTGAAGCTTTCTTT. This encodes CASSYSKGMSTEAFF.

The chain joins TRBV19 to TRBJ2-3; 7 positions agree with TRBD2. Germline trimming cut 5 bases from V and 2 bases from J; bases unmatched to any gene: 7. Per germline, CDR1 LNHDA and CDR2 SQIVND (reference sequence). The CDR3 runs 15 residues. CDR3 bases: TGTGCCAGTAGTGGGAGGGGTATCTACACAGATACGCAGTATTTT. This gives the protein CASSGRGIYTDTQYF.

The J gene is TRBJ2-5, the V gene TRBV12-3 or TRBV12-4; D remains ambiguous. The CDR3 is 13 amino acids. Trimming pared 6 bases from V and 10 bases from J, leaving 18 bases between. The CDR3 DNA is TGTGCCAGCAGCCCCTTCGGCGGCAATCTCCAGTACTTC. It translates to CASSPFGGNLQYF.

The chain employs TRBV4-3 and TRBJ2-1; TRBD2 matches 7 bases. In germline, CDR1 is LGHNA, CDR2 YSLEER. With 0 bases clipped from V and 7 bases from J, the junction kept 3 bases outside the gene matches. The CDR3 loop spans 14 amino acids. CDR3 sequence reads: CASSQEWGGNEQFF. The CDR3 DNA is TGCGCCAGCAGCCAAGAGTGGGGGGGGAATGAGCAGTTCTTC.